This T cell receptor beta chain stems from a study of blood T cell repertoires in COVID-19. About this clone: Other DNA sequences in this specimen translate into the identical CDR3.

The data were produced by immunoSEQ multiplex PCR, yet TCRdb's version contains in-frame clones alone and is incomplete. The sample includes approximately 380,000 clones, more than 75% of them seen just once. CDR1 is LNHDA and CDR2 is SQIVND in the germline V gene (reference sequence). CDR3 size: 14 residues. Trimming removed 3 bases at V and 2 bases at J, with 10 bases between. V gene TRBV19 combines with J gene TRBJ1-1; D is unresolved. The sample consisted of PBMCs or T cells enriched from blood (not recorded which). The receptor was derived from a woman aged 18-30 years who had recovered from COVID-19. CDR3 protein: CASSIRGPNTEAFF. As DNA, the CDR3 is TGTGCCAGTAGTATTCGAGGGCCAAACACTGAAGCTTTCTTT.